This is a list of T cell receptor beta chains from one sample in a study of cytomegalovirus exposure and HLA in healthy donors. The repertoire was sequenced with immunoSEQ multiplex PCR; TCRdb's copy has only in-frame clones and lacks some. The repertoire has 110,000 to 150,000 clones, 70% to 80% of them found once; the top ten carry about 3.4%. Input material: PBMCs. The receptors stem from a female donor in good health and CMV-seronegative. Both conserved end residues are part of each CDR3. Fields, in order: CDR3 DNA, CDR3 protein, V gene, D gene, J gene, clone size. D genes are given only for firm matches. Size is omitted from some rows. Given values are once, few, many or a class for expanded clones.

TGTGCCAGCAGTTCTTTGACAGGGGGCTACGAGCAGTACTTC	CASSSLTGGYEQYF	TRBV2	TRBD1	TRBJ2-7	-
TGCGCCAGCAGCTTGGGAGGGACGGGGGACTATGGCTACACCTTC	CASSLGGTGDYGYTF	TRBV5-1	-	TRBJ1-2	few
TGTGCCAGCAGCTTAGTGAACTATGCCCCAACGAACACCGGGGAGCTGTTTTTT	CASSLVNYAPTNTGELFF	TRBV7-3	-	TRBJ2-2	-
TGTGCCAGCAGCGTAGGGGACAGGGGTGGCTACACCTTC	CASSVGDRGGYTF	TRBV9	TRBD1	TRBJ1-2	-
TGTGCCTGGAGACCACAGGGGCGGTATTCACCCCTCCACTTT	CAWRPQGRYSPLHF	TRBV30	TRBD1	TRBJ1-6	-
TGCGCCAGCAGCCAGGATCTTTCGGGAGTCTACACCTTC	CASSQDLSGVYTF	TRBV4-3	-	TRBJ1-2	-
TGTGCCAGCAGCGCTATCGGCGGGGGGAATGAGCAGTTCTTC	CASSAIGGGNEQFF	TRBV9	TRBD2	TRBJ2-1	-
TGTGCCAGCAGTACCCAGGGGGACAGGTTGCGATATGGCTACACCTTC	CASSTQGDRLRYGYTF	TRBV28	TRBD1	TRBJ1-2	-
TGTGCCTGGAGTGTACGGGGCCTAGCGAAGTTCTTC	CAWSVRGLAKFF	TRBV30	-	TRBJ2-1	-
TGTGCCAGCAGTGATACAGGGGTTAGCGAAAAACTGTTTTTT	CASSDTGVSEKLFF	TRBV6-1	TRBD1	TRBJ1-4	-
TGTGCCAGCAGGCGACTAGCGGGCAGCTCCTACGAGCAGTACTTC	CASRRLAGSSYEQYF	TRBV7-2	TRBD2	TRBJ2-7	-
TGTGCCACCAACCTGGGACAGCTGAACACTGAAGCTTTCTTT	CATNLGQLNTEAFF	TRBV2	TRBD1	TRBJ1-1	-
TGTGCCAGCAGTTACGGGACAGGGATAAGCGAGCAGTACTTC	CASSYGTGISEQYF	TRBV7-9	TRBD1	TRBJ2-7	-
TGCGCCAGCAGCTTAAATAGCGGGCCCTACGAGCAGTACTTC	CASSLNSGPYEQYF	TRBV5-1	TRBD2	TRBJ2-7	-
TGTGCCAGCAGAGGACAGGAGACCGGCAAGCAGTACTTC	CASRGQETGKQYF	TRBV6-6	TRBD1	TRBJ2-7	few
TGTGCCAGTACAGGGGAAGGAGCCTACAATGAGCAGTTCTTC	CASTGEGAYNEQFF	TRBV6-1	TRBD1	TRBJ2-1	-
TGTGCCAGTAGTATACCATCCTACGAGCAGTACTTC	CASSIPSYEQYF	TRBV19	-	TRBJ2-7	few
TGTGCCTGGAACGGTAACAATGAGCAGTTCTTC	CAWNGNNEQFF	TRBV30	-	TRBJ2-1	-
TGTGCCAGCAGCTTCCTAGCGGGAGGGAACGCCGGGGAGCTGTTTTTT	CASSFLAGGNAGELFF	TRBV5-4	TRBD2	TRBJ2-2	-
TGTGCCAGCGGGACAGACGGCTCCTATAATTCACCCCTCCACTTT	CASGTDGSYNSPLHF	TRBV28	TRBD1	TRBJ1-6	-
TGTGCCAGCAGCCGGGGACTAGCGGGGGGGAACACCGGGGAGCTGTTTTTT	CASSRGLAGGNTGELFF	TRBV27	TRBD2	TRBJ2-2	-
TGTGCCACCAGGGGCGGGGGGCTGTCCTACGAGCAGTACTTC	CATRGGGLSYEQYF	TRBV15	TRBD2	TRBJ2-7	-
TGTGCCAGCGGGGTGTTTGGGCGGGCCACAAACACAGATACGCAGTATTTT	CASGVFGRATNTDTQYF	TRBV7-9	-	TRBJ2-3	-
TGTGCCAGTAGGGACGGACAGGGTAGCGTATATCAGCCCCAGCATTTT	CASRDGQGSVYQPQHF	TRBV19	TRBD1	TRBJ1-5	-
TGTGCCAGCAGTTTCCTTAGCGGGGGGCCCGATGAGCAGTTCTTC	CASSFLSGGPDEQFF	TRBV28	TRBD2	TRBJ2-1	-
TGCGCCAGCAATATCGGGACAGGGGGCTACGAGCAGTACTTC	CASNIGTGGYEQYF	TRBV5-1	TRBD1	TRBJ2-7	-